This TCR beta chain emerged from a study of T cells in Graves' hyperthyroidism and ophthalmopathy. Study information: Before any treatment, at initial diagnosis, peripheral blood was collected.

Study findings and constraints: In the analysis, a 13 V-J model separated ophthalmopathy from stable hyperthyroidism. Blood also carried most thyroid clonotypes expanded above 0.001.

V dropped 1 base and J dropped 2 bases, with 12 bases sitting between them. The CDR3 is made up of 15 amino acids. Germline V gene sequence: CDR1 DFQATT, CDR2 SNEGSKA (reference sequence). Based on clinical symptoms, serum thyroxine and TRAb, thyroid ultrasound and orbital computed tomography, diagnoses were reached. Authors of the study amplified TCR beta CDR3 regions from RNA transcripts. The HTBI set primed first-round TCR CDR3 RT-PCR. TCRdb passed the multiplex PCR reads through MiXCR, listing each CDR3 protein once. The top ten hold 40% of the sample, which has approximately 400,000 distinct CDR3 sequences, approximately 18% seen once. This clonotype was counted a few times. Its antigen is unknown.

The material sequenced was blood. The V call is TRBV20-1, the J call TRBJ1-5; D is uncertain. This TCR was sampled from a man aged 18 to 29 with Graves' ophthalmopathy. DNA of the CDR3: TGCAGTGCTAGAGTAAGAGGTTCGGGCAATCAGCCCCAGCATTTT. Residues: CSARVRGSGNQPQHF.